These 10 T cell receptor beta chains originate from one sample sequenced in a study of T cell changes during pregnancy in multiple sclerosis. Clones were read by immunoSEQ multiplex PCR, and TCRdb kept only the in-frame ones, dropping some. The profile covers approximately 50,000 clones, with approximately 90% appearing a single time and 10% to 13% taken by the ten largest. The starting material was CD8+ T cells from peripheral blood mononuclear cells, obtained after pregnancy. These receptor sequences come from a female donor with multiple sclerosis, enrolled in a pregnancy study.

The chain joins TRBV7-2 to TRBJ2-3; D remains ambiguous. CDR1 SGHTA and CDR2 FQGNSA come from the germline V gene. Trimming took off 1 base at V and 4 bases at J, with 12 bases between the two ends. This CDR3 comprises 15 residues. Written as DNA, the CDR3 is TGTGCCAGCAGCTTAGGCCGTCTAGAGTCAGATACGCAGTATTTT. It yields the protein CASSLGRLESDTQYF.

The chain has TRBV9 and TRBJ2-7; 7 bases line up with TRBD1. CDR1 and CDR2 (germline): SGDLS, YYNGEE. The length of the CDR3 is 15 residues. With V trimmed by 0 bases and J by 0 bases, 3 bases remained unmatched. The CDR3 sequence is CASSVGGDSSYEQYF. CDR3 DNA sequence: TGTGCCAGCAGCGTAGGAGGGGACAGCTCCTACGAGCAGTACTTC. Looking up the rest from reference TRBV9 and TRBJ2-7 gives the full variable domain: DSGVTQTPKHLITATGQRVTLRCSPRSGDLSVYWYQQSLDQGLQFLIQYYNGEERAKGNILERFSAQQFPDLHSELNLSSLELGDSALYFCASSVGGDSSYEQYFGPGTRLTVT.

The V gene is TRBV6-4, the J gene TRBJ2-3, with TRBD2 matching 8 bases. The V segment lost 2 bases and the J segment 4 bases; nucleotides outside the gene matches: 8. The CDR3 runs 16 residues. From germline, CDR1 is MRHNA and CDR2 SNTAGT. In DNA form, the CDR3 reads TGTGCCAGCAGTGACCAGGGACTAGTCATTTCAGATACGCAGTATTTT. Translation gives CASSDQGLVISDTQYF.

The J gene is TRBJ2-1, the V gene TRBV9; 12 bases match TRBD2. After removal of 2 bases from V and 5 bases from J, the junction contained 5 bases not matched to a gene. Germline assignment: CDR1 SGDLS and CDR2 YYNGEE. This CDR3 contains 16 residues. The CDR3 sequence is CASSVQLAGGHNEQFF. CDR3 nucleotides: TGTGCCAGCAGCGTGCAACTAGCGGGGGGCCACAATGAGCAGTTCTTC.

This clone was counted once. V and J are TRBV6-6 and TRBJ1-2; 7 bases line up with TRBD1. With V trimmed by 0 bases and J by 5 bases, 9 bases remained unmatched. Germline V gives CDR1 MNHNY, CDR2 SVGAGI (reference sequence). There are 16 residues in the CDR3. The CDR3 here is CASSYSLGGERYGYTF. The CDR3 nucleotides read TGTGCCAGCAGTTACTCGCTAGGGGGCGAGAGGTATGGCTACACCTTC.

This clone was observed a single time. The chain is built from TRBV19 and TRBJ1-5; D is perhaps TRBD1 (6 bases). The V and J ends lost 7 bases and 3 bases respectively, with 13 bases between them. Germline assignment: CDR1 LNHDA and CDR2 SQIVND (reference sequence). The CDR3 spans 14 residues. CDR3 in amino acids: CASTWGLDNQPQHF. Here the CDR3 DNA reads TGTGCCAGTACCTGGGGGCTAGACAATCAGCCCCAGCATTTT.

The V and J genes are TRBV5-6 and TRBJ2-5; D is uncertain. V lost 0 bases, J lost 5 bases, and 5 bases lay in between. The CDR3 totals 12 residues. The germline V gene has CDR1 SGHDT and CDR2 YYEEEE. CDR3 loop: CASSLAFETQYF. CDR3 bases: TGTGCCAGCAGCTTGGCGTTCGAGACCCAGTACTTC.

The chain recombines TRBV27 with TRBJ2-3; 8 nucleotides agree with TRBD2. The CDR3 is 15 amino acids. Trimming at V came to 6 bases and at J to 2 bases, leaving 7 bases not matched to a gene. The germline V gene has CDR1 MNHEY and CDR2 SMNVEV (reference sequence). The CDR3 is CASSRGGPYTDTQYF. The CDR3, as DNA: TGTGCCAGCAGCCGGGGGGGGCCCTACACAGATACGCAGTATTTT.

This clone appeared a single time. In nucleotides, the CDR3 is TGTGCCAGCAGCTTCTACCCCGGACAGGGGGAGTACAATGAGCAGTTCTTC. Amino acids: CASSFYPGQGEYNEQFF. This chain joins TRBV13 and TRBJ2-1, with 10 nucleotides matching TRBD1. Germline assignment: CDR1 PRHDT and CDR2 FYEKMQ (reference sequence). V lost 3 bases, J lost 4 bases, and 9 bases stayed unmatched. This CDR3 has 17 amino acids.

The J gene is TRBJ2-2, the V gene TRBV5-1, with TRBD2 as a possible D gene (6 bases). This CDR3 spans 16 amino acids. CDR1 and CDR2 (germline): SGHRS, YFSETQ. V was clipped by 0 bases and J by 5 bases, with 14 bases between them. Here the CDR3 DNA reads TGCGCCAGCAGCTTGGCCTCCGCAGGGAGGACCGGGGAGCTGTTTTTT. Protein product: CASSLASAGRTGELFF.